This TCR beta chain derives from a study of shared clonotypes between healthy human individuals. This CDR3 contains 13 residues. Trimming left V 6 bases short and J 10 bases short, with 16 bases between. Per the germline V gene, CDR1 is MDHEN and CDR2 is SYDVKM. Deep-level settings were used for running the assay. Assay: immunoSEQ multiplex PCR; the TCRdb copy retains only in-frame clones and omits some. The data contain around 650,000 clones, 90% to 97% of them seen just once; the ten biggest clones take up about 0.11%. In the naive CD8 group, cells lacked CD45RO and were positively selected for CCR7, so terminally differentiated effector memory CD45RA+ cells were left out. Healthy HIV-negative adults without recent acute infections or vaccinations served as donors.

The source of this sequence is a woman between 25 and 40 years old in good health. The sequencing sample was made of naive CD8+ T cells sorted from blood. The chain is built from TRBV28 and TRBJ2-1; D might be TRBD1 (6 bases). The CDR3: CASSSGQSPEQFF. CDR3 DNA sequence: TGTGCCAGCAGCTCGGGACAATCCCCCGAGCAGTTCTTC.